The 32 T cell receptor beta chains in this list originate from one sample, sequenced in a study of a mutant IDH1 vaccine in newly diagnosed glioma. Described time point: baseline, week 1 (first vaccination visit). Indicated treatment: pre-vaccination baseline after standard-of-care therapy. Only in-frame clones appear in the TCRdb table, and some are missing; sequencing was by immunoSEQ multiplex PCR. The table has around 59,000 clones, 80% to 95% seen once. The sample here was PBMCs, taken from a glioma patient treated with radiotherapy, temozolomide or both. The receptor source for this set is a man aged 50 to 59 with glioma.

Regarding this clone: One end of the junction is discordant with germline, which a read error may explain. The gene calls are TRBV9 and TRBJ2-1, with D possibly being TRBD1 (6 bases). The CDR3 spans 15 residues. CDR1 and CDR2 (germline): SGDLS, YYNGEE. CDR3 residues: CASNVGGVGDNEQFF. The CDR3 nucleotides are TGTGCCAGCAACGTAGGGGGTGTGGGAGACAATGAGCAGTTCTTC.

The J gene is TRBJ2-1, the V gene TRBV6-5; D may be TRBD2 (6 bases). Germline V gene data show CDR1 as MNHEY and CDR2 as SVGAGI. CDR3 length equals 12 residues. Trimming stripped 6 bases from V and 3 bases from J, with 6 bases between. CDR3 loop: CASSGSYNEQFF. The CDR3 DNA reads TGTGCCAGCAGCGGGAGCTACAATGAGCAGTTCTTC.

This chain links TRBV4-3 with TRBJ2-7, with D tentatively TRBD1 (6 bases). CDR3 length: 15 residues. V was cut by 1 base and J by 3 bases, with 13 bases left in between. CDR1 is LGHNA and CDR2 is YSLEER in the germline V gene. The CDR3 region has the DNA TGCGCCAGCAGCCAAGGATCAGGGACAAGCTACGAGCAGTACTTC. Encoded protein: CASSQGSGTSYEQYF.

This sequence joins TRBV5-4 and TRBJ2-7; TRBD1 aligns across 8 bases. Trimming took 4 bases from V and 6 from J; bases not matched to a gene: 9. The germline gives CDR1 SGHNT, CDR2 YYREEE (reference sequence). The CDR3 is 14 residues long. For the CDR3, the DNA is TGTGCCAGCAGCCGCCGGACAGGGACGAGCGAGCAGTACTTC. Translation gives CASSRRTGTSEQYF. The full variable domain, in which reference TRBV5-4 and TRBJ2-7 provide the parts outside the CDR3, is ETGVTQSPTHLIKTRGQQVTLRCSSQSGHNTVSWYQQALGQGPQFIFQYYREEENGRGNFPPRFSGLQFPNYSSELNVNALELDDSALYLCASSRRTGTSEQYFGPGTRLTVT.

This clone was picked up one time. V is TRBV5-6 and J is TRBJ2-5; a possible D gene is TRBD2 (6 bases). V was pared by 4 bases and J by 4 bases, with 17 bases between. The CDR3 is made up of 15 amino acids. CDR1 is SGHDT and CDR2 is YYEEEE in the germline V gene. The CDR3 loop reads CASSAQGLPLETQYF. In DNA, the CDR3 is TGTGCCAGCAGCGCCCAGGGACTGCCTCTAGAGACCCAGTACTTC.

The genes are TRBV4-2 and TRBJ2-7, with 8 bases identical to TRBD1. The germline V gene has CDR1 LGHNA and CDR2 YNFKEQ. The V segment lost 1 base and the J segment 2 bases; nucleotides outside the gene matches: 10. The CDR3 consists of 17 residues. CDR3 DNA: TGTGCCAGCAGCCAAGTGGTGACAGGGGATACTACCTACGAGCAGTACTTC. Residues: CASSQVVTGDTTYEQYF.

The gene calls are TRBV6-5 and TRBJ2-3, with D uncertain. Between the trimmed V and J ends, which lost 2 bases and 9 bases, there was a span of 6 bases. The CDR3 runs 11 residues. Germline CDR1 MNHEY, CDR2 SVGAGI. The CDR3 reads CASSYVGTQYF. CDR3 DNA sequence: TGTGCCAGCAGTTACGTTGGAACGCAGTATTTT.

The gene calls are TRBV11-1 and TRBJ2-1, with a weak D call TRBD1 (6 bases). V lost 5 bases to trimming and J lost 4 bases, with 18 bases between them. The CDR3 is 16 residues long. The germline CDR1 and CDR2 sequences are SGHAT and FQDESV (reference sequence). CDR3 residues: CASSLGGDVRYNEQFF. CDR3 DNA sequence: TGTGCCAGCAGCCTAGGGGGAGACGTTAGGTACAATGAGCAGTTCTTC.

Comment on this clone: The junction departs from the called germline gene at one end, perhaps through a read error. The gene calls are TRBV4-2 and TRBJ1-5; D remains unclear. The CDR3 runs to 14 residues. Germline CDR1 LGHNA, CDR2 YNFKEQ. For the CDR3, the DNA is TGTGCCAGCAGCCAAGAAGTGGGGAAACAGCCCCAGCGTTTT. This sequence encodes CASSQEVGKQPQRF.

In DNA, the CDR3 is TGTGCCAGCAGCGGGACAGGGAGCCAGCCCCAGCATTTT. Its protein product is CASSGTGSQPQHF. The rearrangement links TRBV6-5 to TRBJ1-5; 9 bases line up with TRBD1. The CDR3 contains 13 residues. The germline V gene has CDR1 MNHEY and CDR2 SVGAGI. V shed 6 bases and J 7 bases; nucleotides not matched to a gene: 4.

The CDR3 DNA reads TGCGCCAGCAGCTTGTTTGCTAGCGGGACCTACGAGCAGTACTTC. Translating gives CASSLFASGTYEQYF. The chain is built from TRBV5-1 and TRBJ2-7; 9 bases map to TRBD2. V lost 1 base to trimming and J lost 2 bases; unmatched junction nucleotides: 4. Germline V CDR1 and CDR2: SGHRS, YFSETQ. This CDR3 is 15 amino acids long.

This chain joins TRBV9 and TRBJ1-1; D not resolved. The V end was cut by 3 bases, the J end by 3 bases, with 12 bases between. The CDR3 spans 14 residues. Germline V lookup: CDR1 SGDLS, CDR2 YYNGEE. The CDR3 nucleotides are TGTGCCAGCAGCGCGGCGTGGCCGGACACTGAAGCTTTCTTT. This sequence encodes CASSAAWPDTEAFF. Full variable domain (rest looked up from reference TRBV9 and TRBJ1-1): DSGVTQTPKHLITATGQRVTLRCSPRSGDLSVYWYQQSLDQGLQFLIQYYNGEERAKGNILERFSAQQFPDLHSELNLSSLELGDSALYFCASSAAWPDTEAFFGQGTRLTVV.

V gene TRBV6-5 combines with J gene TRBJ1-5; D call uncertain. Trimming removed 8 bases at V and 3 bases at J, with 11 bases between. The germline CDR1 and CDR2 sequences are MNHEY and SVGAGI. This CDR3 contains 13 residues. The CDR3 region is CASYGGANQPQHF. The CDR3, as DNA: TGTGCCAGCTACGGTGGAGCCAATCAGCCCCAGCATTTT.

The chain links TRBV30 to TRBJ2-3, with D perhaps TRBD2 (6 bases). The CDR3 covers 14 residues. Trimming took off 0 bases at V and 1 base at J, with 8 bases between the two ends. From germline, CDR1 is GTSNPN and CDR2 SVGIG (reference sequence). The CDR3 nucleotides read TGTGCCTGGAGTGTAGCGGGTGGCACAGATACGCAGTATTTT. It encodes CAWSVAGGTDTQYF.

J is TRBJ1-3 and V is TRBV9; D is perhaps TRBD1 (5 bases). With 3 bases removed from V and 2 bases from J, the gap between germline ends came to 9 bases. CDR1 is SGDLS, CDR2 YYNGEE, per germline. This CDR3 has 14 residues. The CDR3 sequence is CASSGRTTGNTIYF. The CDR3 DNA reads as TGTGCCAGCAGCGGGCGGACAACTGGAAACACCATATATTTT. The whole variable domain, remainder taken from reference TRBV9 and TRBJ1-3, is DSGVTQTPKHLITATGQRVTLRCSPRSGDLSVYWYQQSLDQGLQFLIQYYNGEERAKGNILERFSAQQFPDLHSELNLSSLELGDSALYFCASSGRTTGNTIYFGEGSWLTVV.

This clone was counted a single time. The chain recombines TRBV6-6 with TRBJ2-3, with 8 bases fitting TRBD2. The junction had 6 bases not matched to a gene; V was cut back by 2 bases and J by 2 bases. The CDR3 is made up of 16 amino acids. Germline loops: CDR1 MNHNY, CDR2 SVGAGI (reference sequence). The CDR3 loop is CASSYLQAGATDTQYF. The CDR3 region has the DNA TGTGCCAGCAGTTACCTCCAAGCGGGGGCCACAGATACGCAGTATTTT.

The chain joins TRBV7-2 to TRBJ1-2, with D uncertain. V lost 3 bases and J lost 0, with 17 bases in between. The germline gives CDR1 SGHTA, CDR2 FQGNSA. This CDR3 contains 17 residues. Written as DNA, the CDR3 is TGTGCCAGCAGCTTCCGGAGGGTGATTGCAGCTAACTATGGCTACACCTTC. Encoded protein: CASSFRRVIAANYGYTF.

J is TRBJ2-7 and V is TRBV15; 7 bases fit TRBD1. With 0 bases clipped from V and 6 bases from J, the junction kept 8 bases outside the gene matches. In germline, CDR1 is LNHNV, CDR2 YYDKDF (reference sequence). The CDR3 is 15 amino acids. CDR3 bases: TGTGCCACCAGCAGAGATCAGGGCAGGGGGAGCGAGCAGTACTTC. It is translated as CATSRDQGRGSEQYF.

This chain joins TRBV5-4 and TRBJ2-1; 9 nucleotides agree with TRBD2. The CDR3 is 16 amino acids. Losses at the gene ends were 3 bases for V and 10 bases for J; bases not matched to a gene: 14. Per the germline V gene, CDR1 is SGHNT and CDR2 is YYREEE (reference sequence). The CDR3 coding sequence is TGTGCCAGCAGCTCTGGGGGCGGGAGGGGTGATCGCGAGCAGTTCTTC. It yields the protein CASSSGGGRGDREQFF.

The rearrangement uses TRBV23-1 and TRBJ2-1; 12 bases agree with TRBD2. TRBV23-1 is filed as an ORF, its function uncertain. The CDR3 length is 15 residues. After removal of 3 bases from V and 7 bases from J, the junction contained 4 bases not matched to a gene. CDR3 in DNA: TGCGCCAGCAGTCATCCCGGGACTAGCGGGAATGAGCAGTTCTTC. This codes for CASSHPGTSGNEQFF.

The genes are TRBV7-3 and TRBJ2-1, with D perhaps given as TRBD1 or TRBD2 (5 bases each). V was cut by 2 bases and J by 6 bases, with 14 bases left in between. The CDR3 length is 15 residues. In germline, CDR1 is SGHTA, CDR2 FQGTGA. CDR3 region: CASSLGSGTGNEQFF. In DNA, the CDR3 is TGTGCCAGCAGCTTAGGTTCTGGGACCGGCAATGAGCAGTTCTTC.

The chain combines TRBV28 with TRBJ1-5; weak D call: TRBD1 (5 bases). V lost 6 bases and J 0 bases, leaving 15 bases between the germline ends. CDR3 length: 16 residues. Germline V gives CDR1 MDHEN, CDR2 SYDVKM. The CDR3 DNA is TGTGCCAGCAGGACCATTGGTAGGGGTAGCAATCAGCCCCAGCATTTT. The encoded protein is CASRTIGRGSNQPQHF.

About this clone itself: Mismatch with germline at one junction end may stem from a read error. The V call is TRBV7-2, the J call TRBJ2-7; no reliable D call. This CDR3 region has 12 residues. Germline lookup yields CDR1 SGHTA and CDR2 FQGNSA. CDR3 amino acids: CASSLVGYERYF. CDR3 bases: TGTGCCAGCAGCTTAGTAGGATACGAGCGGTACTTC. The variable domain in full, with the rest retrieved from reference TRBV7-2 and TRBJ2-7, is GAGVSQSPSNKVTEKGKDVELRCDPISGHTALYWYRQSLGQGLEFLIYFQGNSAPDKSGLPSDRFSAERTGGSVSTLTIQRTQQEDSAVYLCASSLVGYERYFGPGTRLTVT.

The J gene is TRBJ2-1, the V gene TRBV2, with D uncertain. Trimming removed 2 bases from V and 5 bases from J, with 16 bases in between. The CDR3 totals 16 residues. In germline, CDR1 is SNHLY, CDR2 FYNNEI. Here the CDR3 DNA reads TGTGCCAGCAGTGAAAGGGTTCGCGTGGGCAACAATGAGCAGTTCTTC. Translation: CASSERVRVGNNEQFF.

A few counts support this clone. This sequence joins TRBV30 and TRBJ1-4; D ambiguous. The CDR3 sequence is 11 residues long. V was shortened by 5 bases and J by 8 bases, with 9 bases between the two germline ends. Germline CDR1 and CDR2: GTSNPN and SVGIG (reference sequence). CDR3 region: CAWENGEKLFF. The CDR3 DNA sequence: TGTGCCTGGGAAAACGGGGAAAAACTGTTTTTT.

V usage is TRBV5-1 and J usage is TRBJ1-2; D is ambiguous. The CDR3 sequence is 14 residues long. Germline CDR1 is SGHRS and CDR2 is YFSETQ. V was cut by 2 bases and J by 4 bases, with 12 bases left in between. CDR3 nucleotide sequence: TGCGCCAGCAGCTTTGACGGAGGCAGCTATGGCTACACCTTC. Its translation is CASSFDGGSYGYTF.

This chain links TRBV28 with TRBJ1-2; D is unclear. The germline V and J ends were trimmed by 5 bases and 0 bases, with 7 bases remaining between them. In germline, CDR1 is MDHEN, CDR2 SYDVKM. CDR3 length: 13 amino acids. In DNA, the CDR3 is TGTGCCAGCAGTAGGAAACCTAACTATGGCTACACCTTC. Protein: CASSRKPNYGYTF.

The V gene is TRBV10-1, the J gene TRBJ2-3, with D possibly TRBD2 on 7 matching bases. Looked up from germline, CDR1 is WNHNN and CDR2 is SYGVQD (reference sequence). CDR3 length equals 16 residues. V was cut by 5 bases and J by 6 bases, with 21 bases left in between. CDR3 protein: CASSKGLQMGADTQYF. DNA for the CDR3: TGCGCCAGCAGTAAGGGACTACAGATGGGGGCGGATACGCAGTATTTT.

This chain links TRBV2 with TRBJ1-4; D ambiguous. From germline, CDR1 is SNHLY and CDR2 FYNNEI. The CDR3 contains 16 residues. The V end lost 4 bases, the J end lost 7 bases, and 19 bases lay between the germline ends. The CDR3 DNA is TGTGCCAGCAGTGTATGGGGATCTCAGATAAGTGAAAAACTGTTTTTT. Translating it yields CASSVWGSQISEKLFF.

The V call is TRBV7-9, the J call TRBJ1-2, with a possible D match to TRBD1 (5 bases). This CDR3 is 12 amino acids long. CDR1 is SEHNR and CDR2 is FQNEAQ in the germline V gene (reference sequence). Trimming stripped 5 bases from V and 4 bases from J, with 8 bases between. The CDR3 nucleotides are TGTGCCAGCAGCGAAGACAGCTATGGCTACACCTTC. It encodes CASSEDSYGYTF.

The rearrangement joins TRBV28 to TRBJ2-7, with D uncertain. This CDR3 spans 13 amino acids. The germline V gene encodes CDR1 MDHEN and CDR2 SYDVKM. With 7 bases removed from V and 2 bases from J, the gap between germline ends came to 12 bases. The CDR3 protein is CASTYSTTYEQYF. The CDR3 nucleotides are TGTGCCAGCACTTATTCCACGACCTACGAGCAGTACTTC.

The CDR3 coding sequence is TGTGCCAGCGGCGGGGGGCCAAACACCGGGGAGCTGTTTTTT. Translating gives CASGGGPNTGELFF. The chain has TRBV7-3 and TRBJ2-2; 8 nucleotides align to TRBD2. V was clipped by 8 bases and J by 2 bases; unmatched bases: 4. Germline CDR1 SGHTA, CDR2 FQGTGA. This CDR3 is built from 14 residues. Filled out from reference TRBV7-3 and TRBJ2-2, the complete variable domain reads GAGVSQTPSNKVTEKGKYVELRCDPISGHTALYWYRQSLGQGPEFLIYFQGTGAADDSGLPNDRFFAVRPEGSVSTLKIQRTERGDSAVYLCASGGGPNTGELFFGEGSRLTVL.